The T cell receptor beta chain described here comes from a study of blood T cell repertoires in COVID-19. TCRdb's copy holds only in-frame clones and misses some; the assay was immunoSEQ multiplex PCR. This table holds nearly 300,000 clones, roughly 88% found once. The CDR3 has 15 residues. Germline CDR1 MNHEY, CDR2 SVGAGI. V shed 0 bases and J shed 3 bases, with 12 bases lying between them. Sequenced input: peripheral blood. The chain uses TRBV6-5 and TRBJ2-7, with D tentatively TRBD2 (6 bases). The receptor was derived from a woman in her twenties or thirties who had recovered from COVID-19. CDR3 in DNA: TGTGCCAGCAGTTACTCGGGACTTCAGCGCTACGAGCAGTACTTC. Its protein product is CASSYSGLQRYEQYF.